This note documents a single TCR beta chain sequence. This sample was included in a study of blood T cell repertoires in COVID-19. Study information: From the United States, Italy and Spain came samples of acute and convalescent COVID-19.

The method was immunoSEQ multiplex PCR; TCRdb's version includes in-frame clones alone and lacks a portion of them. The data contain roughly 290,000 clones, around 87% of them singletons. The specimen sequenced was peripheral blood. This receptor was taken from a woman aged 45 to 65 who had recovered from COVID-19.

CDR3 in DNA: TGTGCCAGCAACGGCGGGACAGACTACGAGCAGTACTTC. This translates into CASNGGTDYEQYF. V and J are TRBV12-3 or TRBV12-4 and TRBJ2-7, with D perhaps TRBD1 (7 bases). This CDR3 region has 13 residues. Trimming removed 7 bases at V and 3 bases at J, with 13 bases between.